The rows below give T cell receptor beta chains drawn from one sample of a study of control samples from healthy donors and cancer patients. Measured with immunoSEQ multiplex PCR; TCRdb has only the in-frame clones, and not every one. Of over 85,000 clones listed, more than 75% were seen once; the top ten hold around 4%. Sequenced material: PBMCs. Source of these receptors: a woman in her sixties or seventies with lung cancer. The CDR3 runs from the conserved cysteine through the conserved F or W. Each record gives: V gene, clone size, D gene, J gene, CDR3 DNA, CDR3 protein. D genes are given only for firm matches. Only some rows state a clone size, as once, few, many or a class for expanded clones.

TRBV7-9	-	-	TRBJ1-4	TGTGCCAGCAGCTTCAAGGAAAATGAAAAACTGTTTTTT	CASSFKENEKLFF
TRBV18	-	TRBD1	TRBJ1-1	TGTGCCAGCTCAACCCCTGGACAGGGCGTTGGCATGAACACTGAAGCTTTCTTT	CASSTPGQGVGMNTEAFF
TRBV7-6	-	-	TRBJ2-3	TGTGCCAGCAGCTTAGCACGGGGGGATACGCAGTATTTT	CASSLARGDTQYF
TRBV10-3	-	TRBD1	TRBJ2-1	TGTGCCATCAGGGCCCCGGGACAGGATACTTTCTTC	CAIRAPGQDTFF
TRBV5-1	-	-	TRBJ2-5	TGCGCCAGCAGCTTGTTGGGGCAGATCGGAGAGACCCAGTACTTC	CASSLLGQIGETQYF
TRBV7-9	few	-	TRBJ2-7	TGTGCCAGCAGACCCGGGACCTACGAGCAGTACTTC	CASRPGTYEQYF
TRBV19	-	-	TRBJ2-5	TGTGCCAGTAGGCGGGACAGCGAAGAGACCCAGTACTTC	CASRRDSEETQYF
TRBV24-1	-	TRBD2	TRBJ2-2	TGTGCCACCTTAGCGGGAGGTGCGAACACCGGGGAGCTGTTTTTT	CATLAGGANTGELFF
TRBV9	-	TRBD1	TRBJ2-1	TGTGCCAGCAGCGCCGACAGGGGGCGAAATGAGCAGTTCTTC	CASSADRGRNEQFF
TRBV28	-	TRBD1	TRBJ2-3	TGTGCCAGCAGTCAGGCAGGGGGTTGGACAGATACGCAGTATTTT	CASSQAGGWTDTQYF
TRBV7-3	-	-	TRBJ2-1	TGTGCCAGCAGCTTTAATGGGCAATTGAATGAGCAGTTCTTC	CASSFNGQLNEQFF
TRBV7-3	once	-	TRBJ2-1	TGTGCCAGCAGCCCACTAGGCGGGGGCCATGAGCAGTTCTTC	CASSPLGGGHEQFF
TRBV6-5	-	-	TRBJ2-2	TGTGCCAGCAGACAGGGTACGAACACCGGGGAGCTGTTTTTT	CASRQGTNTGELFF
TRBV6-1	-	TRBD2	TRBJ2-3	TGTGCCAGCAGTGATACTAGCGCCAGCACAGATACGCAGTATTTT	CASSDTSASTDTQYF
TRBV24-1	-	-	TRBJ1-2	TGTGCCACCAGTGATCCGTATAAAGAGGGCAGCTATGGCTACACCTTC	CATSDPYKEGSYGYTF
TRBV18	-	-	TRBJ2-7	TGTGCCAGCTCAACCGGGACACCCTACGAGCAGTACTTC	CASSTGTPYEQYF
TRBV30	-	TRBD1	TRBJ1-4	TGTGCCTGGAGTGTACAGGGGGCGCGACTGTTTTTT	CAWSVQGARLFF
TRBV7-8	-	-	TRBJ2-3	TGTGCCAGCAGCCCCGTCCGGGGTCAAGTCACAGATACGCAGTATTTT	CASSPVRGQVTDTQYF
TRBV5-1	-	-	TRBJ1-1	TGCGCCAGCAGCTACGGGACTCATGGGGTTGACACTGAAGCTTTCTTT	CASSYGTHGVDTEAFF
TRBV3-1/TRBV3-2	once	-	TRBJ2-1	TGTGCCAGCAGCCAAGATTTGCGGACTACCCATGAGCAGTTCTTC	CASSQDLRTTHEQFF
TRBV11-2	-	TRBD2	TRBJ2-1	TGTGCCAGCAGCTTTGGGACTAGCTACAATGAGCAGTTCTTC	CASSFGTSYNEQFF
TRBV7-9	-	-	TRBJ1-1	TGTGCCAGCTCGAGGGAGGACACTGAAGCTTTCTTT	CASSREDTEAFF
TRBV6-5	-	TRBD2	TRBJ2-3	TGTGCCAGCAGCGCTCTAGCGGGACGCACAGATACGCAGTATTTT	CASSALAGRTDTQYF
TRBV9	-	TRBD1	TRBJ1-5	TGTGCCAGCAGCGTTACAGGGACAGCTGATCAGCCCCAGCATTTT	CASSVTGTADQPQHF
TRBV19	-	-	TRBJ2-1	TGTGCCAGTAGTATAGGGGGATTCAATGAGCAGTTCTTC	CASSIGGFNEQFF
TRBV6-5	-	TRBD1	TRBJ1-2	TGTGCCAGCACCGACCACACAGGGGACTATGGCTACACCTTC	CASTDHTGDYGYTF
TRBV6-2/TRBV6-3	-	-	TRBJ1-1	TGTGCCAGCAGTTTTCCAAAGAGTCGGGGGCTGAACACTGAAGCTTTCTTT	CASSFPKSRGLNTEAFF
TRBV7-9	-	-	TRBJ1-3	TGTGCCAGCAGCCGACAGAGCTCTGGAAACACCATATATTTT	CASSRQSSGNTIYF
TRBV19	-	TRBD1	TRBJ1-2	TGTGCCAGTAGTATAGCAGGACAGGGTGTGAATGGCTACACCTTC	CASSIAGQGVNGYTF
TRBV6-6	-	-	TRBJ2-5	TGTGCCAGCAGTCCTCAGGCCCAAGAGACCCAGTACTTC	CASSPQAQETQYF
TRBV11-2	-	-	TRBJ1-1	TGTGCCAGCAGCCCGGCAGCCGAAGCTTTCTTT	CASSPAAEAFF
TRBV5-4	-	-	TRBJ2-5	TGTGCCAGCAGCCTCCAGGGCCAAGAGACCCAGTACTTC	CASSLQGQETQYF
TRBV7-2	-	-	TRBJ1-1	TGTGCCAGCAGCTTAGGGGGAATGAACACTGAAGCTTTCTTT	CASSLGGMNTEAFF
TRBV29-1	once	-	TRBJ1-1	TGCAGCGTTGAACCACAGGAGAACACTGAAGCTTTCTTT	CSVEPQENTEAFF
TRBV19	-	TRBD1	TRBJ1-2	TGTGCCAGTCAAGGGACAGGGGATCCCTTCTATGGCTACACCTTC	CASQGTGDPFYGYTF
TRBV10-3	-	-	TRBJ2-4	TGTGCCATCGGAGGGGGGTCCAAAAACATTCAGTACTTC	CAIGGGSKNIQYF
TRBV4-3	-	TRBD1	TRBJ1-6	TGCGCCAGCAGCCGGGACAGGGGAGAGGGGTCACCCCTCCACTTT	CASSRDRGEGSPLHF
TRBV2	-	-	TRBJ2-7	TGTGCCAGCAGTGCAGAGACTATAACCTACGAGCAGTACTTC	CASSAETITYEQYF
TRBV2	-	-	TRBJ2-1	TGTGCCAGCAGTGAAACCGAGTCCTACAATGAGCAGTTCTTC	CASSETESYNEQFF
TRBV7-9	-	-	TRBJ1-1	TGTGCCAGCAGCCATACAGGGAAGAACACTGAAGCTTTCTTT	CASSHTGKNTEAFF
TRBV3-1/TRBV3-2	-	TRBD1	TRBJ1-4	TGTGCCAGCAGCCCGGGACAGGGTAATGAAAAACTGTTTTTT	CASSPGQGNEKLFF
TRBV9	-	TRBD2	TRBJ2-3	TGTGCCAGCACGGTAGCGGGGGATTTCACAGATACGCAGTATTTT	CASTVAGDFTDTQYF
TRBV4-1	few	-	TRBJ2-7	TGCGCCAGCAGCCAAGGGTCAGGGATAGGGTACGAGCAGTACTTC	CASSQGSGIGYEQYF
TRBV5-4	-	TRBD1	TRBJ1-6	TGTGCCAGCAGCCCGATTCAGGGGGCCTCTGGTTCACCCCTCCACTTT	CASSPIQGASGSPLHF
TRBV6-5	-	-	TRBJ2-7	TGTGCCAGCCGACGGACAGCGCTGGGCGAGCAGTACTTC	CASRRTALGEQYF
TRBV11-3	-	-	TRBJ2-3	TGTGCCAGCAGCGTGGACAGCGGGAGCACAGATACGCAGTATTTT	CASSVDSGSTDTQYF
TRBV10-3	-	-	TRBJ2-7	TGTGCCATCAGCGATACAGGGTCAATCTCCTACGAGCAGTACTTC	CAISDTGSISYEQYF
TRBV19	-	-	TRBJ1-3	TGTGCCAGTAGTAGAACGACAGGACCACTCTCTGGAAACACCATATATTTT	CASSRTTGPLSGNTIYF